This T cell receptor beta chain was sequenced in a study of Graves' ophthalmopathy and Graves' hyperthyroidism. Study background: Hyperthyroidism was considered stable when no ophthalmopathy appeared within 18 months of follow-up.

This clonotype was detected only a few times. The study amplified TCR beta CDR3 regions using RNA transcripts. HTBI primers served in a first-round RT-PCR, which a second-round multiplex PCR followed. In TCRdb, the multiplex PCR reads were re-called with MiXCR into one record per CDR3 protein. The data contain around 1,200,000 distinct CDR3 sequences, less than 45% of them singletons. The V and J ends lost 1 base and 0 bases respectively, with 13 bases between them. The V gene's germline CDR1 is SEHNR and CDR2 FQNEAQ (reference sequence). There are 17 residues in the CDR3. Clinical symptoms and serum thyroxine were used for diagnosis; TRAb, thyroid ultrasound and orbital computed tomography were also relied on.

Sequenced material: peripheral blood or thyroid tissue (not recorded which). The chain uses TRBV7-9 and TRBJ1-3, with D possibly TRBD1 on 5 matching bases. The receptor's source is an adult man with Graves' hyperthyroidism. The CDR3 here is CASSLGGGTRSGNTIYF. DNA for the CDR3: TGTGCCAGCAGCTTAGGAGGAGGGACCCGCTCTGGAAACACCATATATTTT.